The 30 T cell receptor beta chains in this list originate from one sample, sequenced in a study of identical twins (dated by TCRdb to about 2016). The method was 5' RACE. The sequencer listed for this sample is Illumina HiSeq 2000. The public reads were reanalyzed by TCRdb: fastp trimming at Q25, MiXCR alignment, in-frame beta chains only. Rows merge per CDR3 protein into single entries with the most common DNA and genes. This sample lists about 520,000 distinct CDR3 sequences; under 25% were detected once. The ten top clones hold approximately 0.95% of the sample. This sample was also put to use in a study of T cells expressing NK-cell markers.

Sequencing input: CD4+ T cells sorted from blood. These receptors were taken from a woman between 18 and 29 years old in good health.

This clonotype was detected a few times. The rearrangement links TRBV5-5 to TRBJ2-7; D is uncertain. Germline V gene lookup returns CDR1 SGHKS and CDR2 YYEKEE (reference sequence). This CDR3 has 12 amino acids. V lost 2 bases to trimming and J lost 6 bases, with 9 bases between them. This CDR3 reads CASSFQGFEQYF. CDR3 DNA: TGTGCCAGCAGCTTTCAAGGGTTCGAGCAGTACTTC.

This clonotype has ten or more counts. The genes are TRBV20-1 and TRBJ2-1, with 8 positions matching TRBD2. V dropped 3 bases and J dropped 4; count of bases not matched to a gene: 2. Germline loops: CDR1 DFQATT, CDR2 SNEGSKA (reference sequence). The CDR3 is 13 amino acids. CDR3 residues: CSASSGAYNEQFF. The CDR3 DNA reads TGCAGTGCTAGTAGCGGGGCTTACAATGAGCAGTTCTTC.

This clonotype showed up many times. CDR3 sequence (DNA): TGCGCCAGCAGCTTTAGCGGGAGGGGCACAGATACGCAGTATTTT. Translated, it gives CASSFSGRGTDTQYF. V and J are TRBV5-1 and TRBJ2-3; TRBD2 aligns across 11 bases. CDR1 is SGHRS and CDR2 is YFSETQ in the germline V gene. V lost 2 bases, J lost 1 base, and 0 bases stayed unmatched. This CDR3 spans 15 amino acids.

The chain links TRBV7-3 to TRBJ2-1, with TRBD2 identical over 9 bases. There are 15 residues in the CDR3. J gave up 6 bases and V 4 bases, and 7 bases lay outside the gene matches. CDR1 is SGHTA and CDR2 is FQGTGA in the germline V gene. CDR3 region: CASSSSSGASNEQFF. CDR3 DNA sequence: TGTGCCAGCAGCTCTTCTAGCGGGGCAAGCAATGAGCAGTTCTTC. The full variable domain, in which reference TRBV7-3 and TRBJ2-1 provide the parts outside the CDR3, is GAGVSQTPSNKVTEKGKYVELRCDPISGHTALYWYRQSLGQGPEFLIYFQGTGAADDSGLPNDRFFAVRPEGSVSTLKIQRTERGDSAVYLCASSSSSGASNEQFFGPGTRLTVL.

The chain employs TRBV4-2 and TRBJ2-2; 10 bases agree with TRBD1. The CDR3 covers 16 residues. Germline CDR1 LGHNA, CDR2 YNFKEQ. Unmatched junction bases numbered 8, after V lost 4 bases and J lost 6 bases. CDR3 coding DNA: TGTGCCAGCAGCCCCGGCTCCGGACAGGGGGCCGGGGAGCTGTTTTTT. This encodes CASSPGSGQGAGELFF.

This clonotype showed up many times. J is TRBJ2-5 and V is TRBV27, with D perhaps matching TRBD1 (6 bases). Germline lookup yields CDR1 MNHEY and CDR2 SMNVEV (reference sequence). Trimming removed 7 bases at V and 4 bases at J, with 16 bases between. The CDR3 contains 14 residues. This chain's CDR3 is CASKDYRAGETQYF. The CDR3 DNA reads as TGTGCCAGCAAAGACTACAGGGCCGGAGAGACCCAGTACTTC.

This clonotype occurred a few times. The rearrangement uses TRBV5-4 and TRBJ2-1; D remains unclear. This CDR3 has 14 residues. The germline V and J ends were trimmed by 5 bases and 4 bases, with 13 bases remaining between them. Germline V gives CDR1 SGHNT, CDR2 YYREEE (reference sequence). For the CDR3, the DNA is TGTGCCAGCAGTTCTGGGGAATGGTACAATGAGCAGTTCTTC. It codes for CASSSGEWYNEQFF.

This chain connects TRBV7-2 to TRBJ2-1, with TRBD2 identical over 9 bases. Germline V gives CDR1 SGHTA, CDR2 FQGNSA. The CDR3 extends over 13 amino acids. J was trimmed by 9 bases and V by 5 bases; bases with no gene match: 5. The DNA for the CDR3 is TGTGCCAGCAGCCAAATAGCGGGAGTTGAGCAGTTCTTC. As protein: CASSQIAGVEQFF.

The chain couples TRBV9 to TRBJ2-1; 13 bases fit TRBD2. In germline, CDR1 is SGDLS, CDR2 YYNGEE. CDR3 length: 17 residues. With 0 bases clipped from V and 4 bases from J, the junction kept 4 bases outside the gene matches. As DNA, the CDR3 is TGTGCCAGCAGCGTAGGACTAGCGGGAGGTCGTTACAATGAGCAGTTCTTC. Amino acid sequence: CASSVGLAGGRYNEQFF. Full variable domain (missing parts from reference TRBV9 and TRBJ2-1): DSGVTQTPKHLITATGQRVTLRCSPRSGDLSVYWYQQSLDQGLQFLIQYYNGEERAKGNILERFSAQQFPDLHSELNLSSLELGDSALYFCASSVGLAGGRYNEQFFGPGTRLTVL.

The V gene is TRBV20-1, the J gene TRBJ2-3, with D maybe TRBD1 (6 bases). V dropped 3 bases and J dropped 4 bases, with 8 bases sitting between them. Germline CDR1 is DFQATT and CDR2 is SNEGSKA (reference sequence). CDR3 length equals 12 residues. The CDR3 coding sequence is TGCAGTGCTAGGAAGGGGGCAGATACGCAGTATTTT. It codes for CSARKGADTQYF.

The sample holds a few counts of this clonotype. V usage is TRBV12-3 or TRBV12-4 and J usage is TRBJ1-4, with a possible D match to TRBD1 (6 bases). The V and J ends lost 3 bases and 7 bases respectively, with 12 bases between them. CDR3 size: 14 residues. CDR3: CASSFLGQTEKLFF. The DNA for the CDR3 is TGTGCCAGCAGTTTTTTGGGACAAACTGAAAAACTGTTTTTT.

This clonotype was counted at least ten times. The chain is built from TRBV5-1 and TRBJ2-7, with D perhaps being TRBD1 or TRBD2 (5 bases each). The CDR3 is 14 residues long. Germline V gene sequence: CDR1 SGHRS, CDR2 YFSETQ. V was cut by 0 bases and J by 8 bases, with 15 bases left in between. The CDR3, as DNA: TGCGCCAGCAGCTTGGATGGGACGGGCGAGCAGCAGTACTTC. Translated: CASSLDGTGEQQYF.

This clonotype appeared a few times. The chain recombines TRBV19 with TRBJ1-2; D might be TRBD1 (6 bases). Per the germline V gene, CDR1 is LNHDA and CDR2 is SQIVND (reference sequence). Trimming took 7 bases from V and 3 from J, leaving 18 bases between them. CDR3 length: 15 residues. In nucleotides, the CDR3 is TGTGCCAGTAACGGGGGCCTAGGAAGGGACTATGGCTACACCTTC. Translating gives CASNGGLGRDYGYTF.

This clonotype was counted a few times. This chain uses TRBV20-1 with TRBJ1-4, with TRBD1 matching 10 bases. V lost 6 bases and J lost 5; bases outside the gene matches: 3. This CDR3 is built from 13 residues. Germline V gives CDR1 DFQATT, CDR2 SNEGSKA (reference sequence). CDR3 loop: CSAADRGNEKLFF. As DNA, the CDR3 is TGCAGTGCCGCGGACAGGGGGAATGAAAAACTGTTTTTT.

This clonotype was recorded many times. The chain employs TRBV20-1 and TRBJ2-5; 7 positions agree with TRBD2. The CDR3 has 14 amino acids. J lost 4 bases, V lost 3 bases, and 8 bases had no gene match. CDR1 and CDR2 from the germline V gene are DFQATT and SNEGSKA (reference sequence). The chain's CDR3 is CSARGGRGRETQYF. CDR3 nucleotides: TGCAGTGCTAGGGGCGGGAGAGGGCGAGAGACCCAGTACTTC.

This clonotype was detected only a few times. The chain combines TRBV12-3 or TRBV12-4 with TRBJ1-2; 8 bases are shared with TRBD1. With 4 bases clipped from V and 3 bases from J, the junction kept 4 bases outside the gene matches. The CDR3 covers 14 residues. CDR3 bases: TGTGCCAGCAGTTCAGGGGGCATGGACTATGGCTACACCTTC. Protein product: CASSSGGMDYGYTF.

This clonotype turned up a few times. The chain links TRBV20-1 to TRBJ2-3, with TRBD2 as a possible D gene (6 bases). V gave up 1 base and J gave up 10 bases, with 12 bases separating them. There are 12 residues in the CDR3. Germline lookup yields CDR1 DFQATT and CDR2 SNEGSKA (reference sequence). The CDR3 reads CSARGRDVAQYF. CDR3 DNA: TGCAGTGCTAGAGGGCGGGACGTGGCGCAGTATTTT.

The gene calls are TRBV7-9 and TRBJ2-1, with a possible D match to TRBD1 (6 bases). This CDR3 is built from 16 residues. Trimming removed 5 bases from V and 6 bases from J, with 20 bases in between. Per the germline V gene, CDR1 is SEHNR and CDR2 is FQNEAQ (reference sequence). The CDR3 DNA is TGTGCCAGCAGCCGTACAGGGTCCTCTAACGGCAATGAGCAGTTCTTC. It encodes CASSRTGSSNGNEQFF.

Only a few counts were recorded for this clonotype. The rearrangement links TRBV20-1 to TRBJ1-1; D is perhaps TRBD1 (6 bases). The CDR3 consists of 12 residues. The germline V gene encodes CDR1 DFQATT and CDR2 SNEGSKA (reference sequence). The CDR3 reads CSQTGQNFEAFF. As DNA, the CDR3 is TGCAGCCAGACCGGACAGAACTTTGAAGCTTTCTTT.

V gene TRBV5-1 combines with J gene TRBJ2-5, with a tentative D call TRBD2 (6 bases). The germline gives CDR1 SGHRS, CDR2 YFSETQ. The CDR3 consists of 16 residues. V was cut by 4 bases and J by 4 bases, with 20 bases left in between. CDR3 sequence: CASSTAGLADSETQYF. CDR3 nucleotides: TGCGCCAGCAGCACCGCGGGCTTAGCGGATTCAGAGACCCAGTACTTC.

This clonotype has a handful of counts. The CDR3 spells CSARATSGNTIYF. CDR3 DNA sequence: TGCAGTGCTAGAGCTACCTCTGGAAACACCATATATTTT. The chain employs TRBV20-1 and TRBJ1-3; D is ambiguous. The CDR3 contains 13 residues. In germline, CDR1 is DFQATT, CDR2 SNEGSKA (reference sequence). Trimming removed 1 base from V and 0 bases from J, with 4 bases in between.

The chain joins TRBV6-1 to TRBJ1-1, with D possibly TRBD1 on 6 matching bases. V lost 6 bases and J 8 bases, leaving 13 bases between the germline ends. The CDR3 has 12 residues. Germline V CDR1 and CDR2: MNHNS, SASEGT. The CDR3 DNA follows: TGTGCCAGCAGGCGACAGGACAAGGAAGCTTTCTTT. Residues: CASRRQDKEAFF.

V usage is TRBV3-1 and J usage is TRBJ2-5; D possibly uses TRBD1 or TRBD2 (5 bases each). Trimming shortened V by 1 base and J by 5 bases, and 11 bases separated the two germline ends. The CDR3 is 14 amino acids. Germline lookup yields CDR1 LGHDT and CDR2 YNNKEL (reference sequence). The CDR3 DNA reads as TGTGCCAGCAGCCAAGTGGGGGATTGGGAGACCCAGTACTTC. Translated: CASSQVGDWETQYF.

The rearrangement joins TRBV12-3 or TRBV12-4 to TRBJ2-7; D gene unclear. The length of the CDR3 is 15 residues. V lost 4 bases to trimming and J lost 2 bases, with 15 bases between them. The CDR3 region is CASSSTPLFTYEQYF. CDR3 nucleotides: TGTGCCAGCAGTTCTACCCCCCTTTTTACCTACGAGCAGTACTTC.

The CDR3 loop reads CASSFLHPGETQYF. The DNA for the CDR3 is TGTGCCAGCAGTTTCCTCCATCCCGGCGAGACCCAGTACTTC. The chain employs TRBV28 and TRBJ2-5; unclear D gene. Germline CDR1 and CDR2: MDHEN and SYDVKM. This CDR3 has 14 residues. V shed 3 bases and J shed 5 bases, with 13 bases lying between them. Looking up the rest from reference TRBV28 and TRBJ2-5 gives the full variable domain: DVKVTQSSRYLVKRTGEKVFLECVQDMDHENMFWYRQDPGLGLRLIYFSYDVKMKEKGDIPEGYSVSREKKERFSLILESASTNQTSMYLCASSFLHPGETQYFGPGTRLLVL.

This clonotype was recorded a few times. CDR3 residues: CAISKDRSPQETQYF. As DNA, the CDR3 is TGTGCCATCAGTAAAGACAGATCCCCCCAAGAGACCCAGTACTTC. V and J are TRBV10-3 and TRBJ2-5; weak D call: TRBD1 (5 bases). This CDR3 comprises 15 residues. From germline, CDR1 is ENHRY and CDR2 SYGVKD. V lost 5 bases and J 1 base, leaving 14 bases between the germline ends.

This clonotype was recorded many times. The chain links TRBV12-3 or TRBV12-4 to TRBJ1-3; the D is unclear. V was trimmed by 3 bases and J by 0 bases, leaving 6 bases between them. CDR3 length: 14 residues. CDR3 sequence reads: CASSFLASGNTIYF. CDR3 coding DNA: TGTGCCAGCAGTTTTTTGGCCTCTGGAAACACCATATATTTT.

The chain combines TRBV30 with TRBJ2-3; tentatively, D is TRBD2 (6 bases). Trimming took 3 bases from V and 4 from J, leaving 11 bases between them. The CDR3 totals 13 residues. CDR1 GTSNPN and CDR2 SVGIG come from the germline V gene (reference sequence). The CDR3 bases are TGTGCCTGGAGCCGACTAGGCCCAGATACGCAGTATTTT. Protein: CAWSRLGPDTQYF.

This clonotype appeared many times. The V and J genes are TRBV4-3 and TRBJ2-7, with TRBD1 matching over 8 bases. V dropped 3 bases and J dropped 3; count of bases not matched to a gene: 7. Germline CDR1 reads LGHNA; CDR2 reads YSLEER. CDR3 size: 15 residues. The CDR3 sequence: CASSQAGTGDYEQYF. For the CDR3, the DNA is TGCGCCAGCAGCCAGGCCGGGACAGGAGACTACGAGCAGTACTTC.

This sequence joins TRBV20-1 and TRBJ1-4, with no clear D. The CDR3 contains 12 residues. With 0 bases removed from V and 8 bases from J, the gap between germline ends came to 7 bases. Germline lookup yields CDR1 DFQATT and CDR2 SNEGSKA (reference sequence). The CDR3 spells CSARESGEKLFF. CDR3 nucleotides: TGCAGTGCTAGAGAATCCGGGGAAAAACTGTTTTTT.